Following are 7 T cell receptor beta chains from one sample sequenced in a study of blood T cell repertoires in COVID-19. Sequenced by immunoSEQ multiplex PCR; TCRdb stores in-frame clones only, minus some. The sample lists about 190,000 clones; nearly 85% were seen once. The sample taken for sequencing was peripheral blood. The receptors were sampled from a woman aged 25 to 39 with acute or convalescent COVID-19.

This rearrangement joins TRBV3-1 (or the pseudogene TRBV3-2) to TRBJ2-1, with D tentatively TRBD2 (5 bases). V lost 4 bases, J lost 7 bases, and 5 bases lay in between. This CDR3 is 11 amino acids long. Per germline, CDR1 LGHDT and CDR2 YNNKEL (reference sequence). CDR3 in amino acids: CASSRGNEQFF. The CDR3 region has the DNA TGTGCCAGCAGCCGCGGGAATGAGCAGTTCTTC.

J is TRBJ2-3 and V is TRBV4-3; D gene uncertain. Trimming pared 1 base from V and 0 bases from J, leaving 5 bases between. The CDR3 totals 14 residues. Germline values: CDR1 LGHNA, CDR2 YSLEER. The CDR3 region is CASSQAPSTDTQYF. In nucleotides, the CDR3 is TGCGCCAGCAGCCAAGCCCCTAGCACAGATACGCAGTATTTT.

This clone occurred a few times. CDR3 loop: CASSLAARGEQYF. The CDR3 bases are TGTGCCAGCAGCTTAGCGGCCAGGGGCGAGCAGTACTTC. The genes are TRBV11-2 and TRBJ2-7, with D perhaps matching TRBD1 (6 bases). The V end lost 1 base, the J end lost 6 bases, and 10 bases lay between the germline ends. Per the germline V gene, CDR1 is SGHAT and CDR2 is FQNNGV. CDR3 length: 13 residues.

The V call is TRBV28, the J call TRBJ2-1; no firm D call. V lost 6 bases to trimming and J lost 4 bases, with 7 bases between them. This CDR3 has 12 residues. Germline CDR1 reads MDHEN; CDR2 reads SYDVKM. CDR3 sequence: CASSTDYNEQFF. The CDR3 nucleotides read TGTGCCAGCAGCACAGATTACAATGAGCAGTTCTTC.

The V and J genes are TRBV25-1 and TRBJ1-2; 8 bases fit TRBD1. From germline, CDR1 is MGHDK and CDR2 SYGVNS. The CDR3 is 13 residues long. The trim removed 4 bases at V and 7 bases at J, leaving 5 bases unmatched. Written as DNA, the CDR3 is TGTGCCAGCAGTGGCGGGACAGGTCGTGGCTACACCTTC. Protein: CASSGGTGRGYTF.

This chain uses TRBV5-4 with TRBJ1-2, with 7 bases fitting TRBD1. This CDR3 has 14 residues. The V gene's germline CDR1 is SGHNT and CDR2 YYREEE (reference sequence). The V and J ends lost 4 bases and 3 bases, in that order; junction bases with no gene match: 6. DNA of the CDR3: TGTGCCAGCAGCGTGGGACAGCTACACTATGGCTACACCTTC. Translated, it gives CASSVGQLHYGYTF.

The chain links TRBV5-1 to TRBJ1-2, with no clear D. From germline, CDR1 is SGHRS and CDR2 YFSETQ. V lost 0 bases and J 2 bases, leaving 11 bases between the germline ends. This CDR3 has 15 amino acids. The chain's CDR3 is CASSLALSPNYGYTF. As DNA, the CDR3 is TGCGCCAGCAGCTTGGCCCTATCCCCAAACTATGGCTACACCTTC.